This T cell receptor (beta chain) came from a study of TIL therapy for anti-PD-1-resistant metastatic lung cancer. The CDR3 length is 16 residues. V lost 8 bases to trimming and J lost 0 bases, with 17 bases between them. The germline V gene encodes CDR1 MNHNY and CDR2 SVGAGI (reference sequence). Sequencing used immunoSEQ v3. TCRdb keeps only in-frame clones here, not all; method: immunoSEQ multiplex PCR. The sample gives more than 90,000 clones, under 70% of which show up once; 10% to 11% is in the top ten. Time point defined: pre-treatment sample, taken before nivolumab and TIL therapy. The tumor samples were excised metastases, mostly pleural nodules or supraclavicular lymph nodes.

This receptor was taken from a person between 30 and 80 years old with non-small cell lung cancer. The sequenced sample was tumor tissue, obtained at baseline. The gene calls are TRBV6-6 and TRBJ1-3; TRBD1 is a possible D gene (6 bases). The CDR3 here is CASRSLDSRSGNTIYF. As DNA, the CDR3 is TGTGCCAGCCGCTCCCTGGACAGCCGCTCTGGAAACACCATATATTTT.